This TCR beta chain was sequenced during a study of T cells in Graves' hyperthyroidism and ophthalmopathy. Study-wide results and caveats: Model predictions of ophthalmopathy came a median about six months before onset. Most expanded thyroid clonotypes above 0.001 also appeared in blood.

Trimming removed 3 bases from V and 1 base from J, with 9 bases in between. Germline CDR1 is SQVTM and CDR2 is ANQGSEA. The CDR3 extends over 13 amino acids. The study defined stable Graves' hyperthyroidism as no ophthalmopathy progression within 18 months. The source material, RNA transcripts, was used to amplify TCR beta CDR3 regions. An initial round of RT-PCR targeting the TCR CDR3 relied on the HTBI primer set. TCRdb itself ran the multiplex PCR reads through MiXCR, one entry per CDR3 protein. Here the sample spans hundreds of thousands of distinct CDR3 sequences, around 15% being singletons. This clonotype was counted ten times or more. Its target is unknown.

The sequenced material came from blood. The V call is TRBV29-1, the J call TRBJ1-2, with D possibly TRBD1 on 5 matching bases. The sequence was collected from a woman younger than 30 with Graves' hyperthyroidism. The CDR3 DNA follows: TGCAGCGTTGATCAGGGAAATAACTATGGCTACACCTTC. Encoded protein: CSVDQGNNYGYTF.